This T cell receptor (beta chain) was identified in a study of blood T cells in healthy people across ages. Study-level findings and limits: Observed TCR beta diversity per million T cells went down as age went up. This fall followed a roughly linear course with age. The study found more naive CD4+ cells and higher diversity in long-lived than aged donors.

Through a sample-barcoded 5' primer and a J-beta primer mix, a second PCR was run for roughly 7 to 11 cycles. Every single cDNA molecule received a tag from a template-switch adaptor with 12 random nucleotides. MiXCR, run by TCRdb on the 5' RACE reads, gives a single entry per CDR3 protein. The sample holds 1,500,000 or so distinct CDR3 sequences; approximately 60% are singletons and the top ten take under 8.5%. In the case of this clonotype: What it binds is unknown.

J lost 1 base, V lost 3 bases, and 5 bases had no gene match. This CDR3 contains 16 residues. Germline loops: CDR1 SNHLY, CDR2 FYNNEI. The clonotype originates from a man younger than 35 in good health. The material sequenced was blood. V and J are TRBV2 and TRBJ2-1, with 8 positions matching TRBD2. The CDR3 region has the DNA TGTGCCAGCAGTGACGGGAGCGGGAGATCCTACAATGAGCAGTTCTTC. It translates to CASSDGSGRSYNEQFF.